The 28 T cell receptor beta chains given below trace back to one sample, sequenced in a study of cytomegalovirus exposure and HLA in healthy donors. PCR used 60 Vbeta primers and 13 Jbeta primers. The method was immunoSEQ multiplex PCR; TCRdb's version includes in-frame clones alone and lacks a portion of them. There are over 100,000 clones in the sample; around 64% occur only once, and roughly 2.4% lies in the top ten. Specimen: PBMCs. The receptors shown here come from a woman aged 30 to 39 in good health and CMV-seronegative.

The chain combines TRBV5-1 with TRBJ2-5, with D possibly being TRBD2 (5 bases). The germline V and J ends were trimmed by 2 bases and 1 base, with 15 bases remaining between them. Germline V CDR1 and CDR2: SGHRS, YFSETQ. There are 16 residues in the CDR3. DNA of the CDR3: TGCGCCAGCAGCTTCTCCTGGGAGCGGACCCAAGAGACCCAGTACTTC. This sequence encodes CASSFSWERTQETQYF.

J is TRBJ2-1 and V is TRBV7-2; 11 positions agree with TRBD2. Trimming at V came to 1 base and at J to 6 bases, leaving 5 bases not matched to a gene. Germline CDR1 and CDR2: SGHTA and FQGNSA. The CDR3 contains 16 residues. In DNA form, the CDR3 reads TGTGCCAGCAGCTTAGAGTCTAGCGGGAGGTTCAATGAGCAGTTCTTC. Translating gives CASSLESSGRFNEQFF.

The rearrangement uses TRBV28 and TRBJ1-4, with TRBD1 matching 7 bases. The CDR3 is made up of 17 amino acids. The trim removed 5 bases at V and 0 bases at J, leaving 9 bases unmatched. CDR1 and CDR2 (germline): MDHEN, SYDVKM. In DNA, the CDR3 is TGTGCCAGCAGTAGCCAGGGACAGTTAACAACTAATGAAAAACTGTTTTTT. It is translated as CASSSQGQLTTNEKLFF.

The chain joins TRBV6-5 to TRBJ1-4; a possible D gene is TRBD1 (5 bases). The length of the CDR3 is 15 residues. V shed 4 bases and J shed 8 bases, with 17 bases lying between them. The germline V gene has CDR1 MNHEY and CDR2 SVGAGI. The CDR3 spells CASSSLKGQNEKLFF. The CDR3 DNA follows: TGTGCCAGCAGTTCCCTTAAGGGGCAGAACGAAAAACTGTTTTTT.

This clone was picked up one time. The chain has TRBV27 and TRBJ1-3; TRBD1 is a possible D gene (6 bases). V lost 6 bases and J lost 3, with 9 bases in between. CDR1 MNHEY and CDR2 SMNVEV come from the germline V gene (reference sequence). The CDR3 has 13 residues. The CDR3, as DNA: TGTGCCAGCAGCTCACAGGGTGGAAACACCATATATTTT. Translated, it gives CASSSQGGNTIYF.

The chain joins TRBV4-2 to TRBJ2-7; 10 nucleotides align to TRBD2. The CDR3 has 17 amino acids. Germline loops: CDR1 LGHNA, CDR2 YNFKEQ. After removal of 0 bases from V and 2 bases from J, the junction contained 7 bases not matched to a gene. The DNA of the CDR3 is TGTGCCAGCAGCCAAGAAGCGGGAGGGTCTAGGCCCTACGAGCAGTACTTC. Amino acid sequence: CASSQEAGGSRPYEQYF.

The chain has TRBV25-1 and TRBJ2-1; no clear D. The CDR3 covers 11 residues. V lost 3 bases and J 8 bases, leaving 5 bases between the germline ends. The germline CDR1 and CDR2 sequences are MGHDK and SYGVNS. Here the CDR3 reads CASSDFHEQFF. The CDR3 DNA is TGTGCCAGCAGTGACTTCCATGAGCAGTTCTTC. The whole variable domain, filled in from reference TRBV25-1 and TRBJ2-1, reads EADIYQTPRYLVIGTGKKITLECSQTMGHDKMYWYQQDPGMELHLIHYSYGVNSTEKGDLSSESTVSRIRTEHFPLTLESARPSHTSQYLCASSDFHEQFFGPGTRLTVL.

This clone was found a few times. The rearrangement uses TRBV13 and TRBJ2-5; D perhaps matches TRBD2 (5 bases). CDR1 and CDR2 (germline): PRHDT, FYEKMQ (reference sequence). With 2 bases removed from V and 5 bases from J, the gap between germline ends came to 12 bases. The CDR3 totals 14 residues. DNA of the CDR3: TGTGCCAGCAGCTTAAGGCTAGCCGCTGAGACCCAGTACTTC. Protein sequence: CASSLRLAAETQYF.

The chain is built from TRBV7-2 and TRBJ2-7; TRBD2 is a possible D gene (5 bases). Trimming stripped 4 bases from V and 8 bases from J, with 15 bases between. Germline V gene lookup returns CDR1 SGHTA and CDR2 FQGNSA. The CDR3 totals 13 residues. The CDR3 nucleotides are TGTGCCAGCAGCTACAGCGGCCCAGAAAAGCAGTACTTC. Amino acids: CASSYSGPEKQYF.

This sequence joins TRBV5-4 and TRBJ2-5, with 9 positions matching TRBD2. The assigned J gene may be wrong: the sequence end matches TRBJ2-7 better. Germline assignment: CDR1 SGHNT and CDR2 YYREEE (reference sequence). The CDR3 runs 16 residues. The CDR3 nucleotides are TGTGCCAGCAGCTTGGGGGAAGCGGGAGGTCCCTACGAGCAGTACTTC. Protein product: CASSLGEAGGPYEQYF.

For this clone: Other DNA sequences in the same sample also yield this CDR3. The chain has TRBV5-6 and TRBJ2-7, with D maybe TRBD2 (5 bases). The germline CDR1 and CDR2 sequences are SGHDT and YYEEEE. This CDR3 region has 14 residues. V was clipped by 2 bases and J by 2 bases, with 11 bases between them. CDR3 in amino acids: CASSFRDRTYEQYF. The CDR3 DNA sequence: TGTGCCAGCAGCTTCCGGGATAGAACCTACGAGCAGTACTTC.

This clone has just a few counts. The V call is TRBV7-6, the J call TRBJ2-7; 7 bases align to TRBD1. V lost 5 bases and J lost 4; bases outside the gene matches: 20. Germline-derived CDR1 and CDR2 are SGHVS and FNYEAQ. CDR3 length: 18 residues. CDR3 residues: CASSGPRKPGTVLYEQYF. In DNA form, the CDR3 reads TGTGCCAGCAGCGGCCCCCGAAAACCCGGGACAGTACTTTACGAGCAGTACTTC. The whole variable domain, remainder taken from reference TRBV7-6 and TRBJ2-7, is GAGVSQSPRYKVTKRGQDVALRCDPISGHVSLYWYRQALGQGPEFLTYFNYEAQQDKSGLPNDRFSAERPEGSISTLTIQRTEQRDSAMYRCASSGPRKPGTVLYEQYFGPGTRLTVT.

The V gene is TRBV16, the J gene TRBJ1-1; D remains unclear. The CDR3 runs to 16 residues. The V end lost 1 base, the J end lost 0 bases, and 12 bases lay between the germline ends. Germline V CDR1 and CDR2: KGHSY, FQNENV. This chain's CDR3 is CASSQWRGEMNTEAFF. CDR3 nucleotides: TGTGCCAGCAGCCAATGGCGGGGAGAAATGAACACTGAAGCTTTCTTT.

This clone was recorded a few times. This chain connects TRBV28 to TRBJ1-5, with no clear D. The CDR3 consists of 17 residues. V was cut by 5 bases and J by 1 base, with 18 bases left in between. Germline loops: CDR1 MDHEN, CDR2 SYDVKM. The CDR3 DNA reads TGTGCCAGCAGTCTGCCGCCGGGGAAGGGAAGCAATCAGCCCCAGCATTTT. Translating gives CASSLPPGKGSNQPQHF.

The rearrangement joins TRBV19 to TRBJ2-2, with D hard to call. Trimming left V 9 bases short and J 0 bases short, with 11 bases between. Germline loops: CDR1 LNHDA, CDR2 SQIVND (reference sequence). CDR3 length equals 14 residues. The CDR3 is CASQVLTNTGELFF. The CDR3 DNA reads as TGTGCCAGCCAAGTACTGACGAACACCGGGGAGCTGTTTTTT.

The V gene is TRBV30, the J gene TRBJ1-1, with TRBD1 identical over 7 bases. The germline V gene has CDR1 GTSNPN and CDR2 SVGIG (reference sequence). Unmatched junction bases numbered 2, after V lost 4 bases and J lost 6 bases. This CDR3 contains 11 residues. The DNA for the CDR3 is TGTGCCTGGACAGGGGGTCCTGAAGCTTTCTTT. Amino acids: CAWTGGPEAFF.

This clone turned up a few times. The chain employs TRBV27 and TRBJ2-7; 9 nucleotides match TRBD1. The CDR3 is made up of 15 amino acids. The V gene end was trimmed by 7 bases and the J gene end by 3 bases; junction bases not matched to a gene: 10. The V gene's germline CDR1 is MNHEY and CDR2 SMNVEV (reference sequence). The CDR3 region is CASNPRGDRVYEQYF. The CDR3, as DNA: TGTGCCAGCAACCCCCGTGGGGACAGGGTCTACGAGCAGTACTTC.

The rearrangement links TRBV30 to TRBJ2-1; 9 bases are shared with TRBD1. Germline values: CDR1 GTSNPN, CDR2 SVGIG (reference sequence). The CDR3 consists of 14 residues. With 5 bases clipped from V and 7 bases from J, the junction kept 9 bases outside the gene matches. In nucleotides, the CDR3 is TGTGCCTGGGAATCCGGGACAGGGATTAATGAGCAGTTCTTC. Encoded protein: CAWESGTGINEQFF.

The chain couples TRBV5-1 to TRBJ1-4; 7 bases agree with TRBD1. This CDR3 contains 14 residues. V lost 2 bases and J lost 6; bases outside the gene matches: 4. Germline V gene lookup returns CDR1 SGHRS and CDR2 YFSETQ. In DNA, the CDR3 is TGCGCCAGCAGCTTAGGGACAGAGGATGAAAAACTGTTTTTT. Amino acid sequence: CASSLGTEDEKLFF.

This clone has a single count. V and J are TRBV6-5 and TRBJ2-7; D may be TRBD1 (6 bases). V was shortened by 6 bases and J by 5 bases, with 20 bases between the two germline ends. The CDR3 is 15 residues long. Germline values: CDR1 MNHEY, CDR2 SVGAGI. In DNA, the CDR3 is TGTGCCAGCAGACCCCCCGGGACAAGAACCCACGAGCAGTACTTC. It encodes CASRPPGTRTHEQYF.

V is TRBV12-5 and J is TRBJ2-2; 11 bases align to TRBD2. J gave up 3 bases and V 0 bases, and 0 bases lay outside the gene matches. The CDR3 consists of 16 residues. Germline V gives CDR1 LGHNT, CDR2 FRNRAP. The DNA of the CDR3 is TGTGCTAGTGGTTTGGTACTAGCGGGAGACACCGGGGAGCTGTTTTTT. Protein sequence: CASGLVLAGDTGELFF.

This clone was picked up a small number of times. The rearrangement links TRBV2 to TRBJ2-6; 7 nucleotides match TRBD1. Germline V gene data show CDR1 as SNHLY and CDR2 as FYNNEI. The CDR3 length is 14 residues. Germline trimming cut 5 bases from V and 3 bases from J; bases unmatched to any gene: 1. As DNA, the CDR3 is TGTGCCAGCAGTCAGGGGGATGGGGCCAACGTCCTGACTTTC. This gives the protein CASSQGDGANVLTF.

This chain links TRBV7-3 with TRBJ2-1, with 12 bases matching TRBD2. The germline gives CDR1 SGHTA, CDR2 FQGTGA. Trimming cost V 2 bases and J 10 bases; bases outside gene matches: 6. CDR3 length: 15 amino acids. The CDR3 protein is CASSLQTSGGAEQFF. The CDR3 nucleotides read TGTGCCAGCAGCTTACAGACTAGCGGGGGCGCGGAGCAGTTCTTC.

The gene calls are TRBV2 and TRBJ2-1; TRBD1 matches at 8 bases. The CDR3 is 19 amino acids. Germline-derived CDR1 and CDR2 are SNHLY and FYNNEI. V trimming: 0 bases; J trimming: 6 bases; junction bases outside the gene matches: 16. The CDR3 nucleotides read TGTGCCAGCAGTGAAGCGTTGGACAGGGCTAAAATCAATTCCAATGAGCAGTTCTTC. Protein product: CASSEALDRAKINSNEQFF.

The J gene is TRBJ2-7, the V gene TRBV5-1; D may be TRBD1 (6 bases). CDR3 length: 15 residues. The V and J ends lost 4 bases and 5 bases respectively, with 19 bases between them. Germline V lookup: CDR1 SGHRS, CDR2 YFSETQ. For the CDR3, the DNA is TGCGCCAGCAGCAGGCCGGGACACCAGGCCAACGAGCAGTACTTC. Its translation: CASSRPGHQANEQYF. Combining the CDR3 with reference TRBV5-1 and TRBJ2-7 gives the whole variable domain KAGVTQTPRYLIKTRGQQVTLSCSPISGHRSVSWYQQTPGQGLQFLFEYFSETQRNKGNFPGRFSGRQFSNSRSEMNVSTLELGDSALYLCASSRPGHQANEQYFGPGTRLTVT.

This chain links TRBV7-9 with TRBJ2-1, with D tentatively TRBD2 (5 bases). This CDR3 has 14 residues. V lost 3 bases to trimming and J lost 4 bases, with 10 bases between them. Germline V CDR1 and CDR2: SEHNR, FQNEAQ (reference sequence). The CDR3 protein is CASSFGSEYNEQFF. In nucleotides, the CDR3 is TGTGCCAGCAGCTTTGGGAGCGAGTACAATGAGCAGTTCTTC.

The chain combines TRBV5-4 with TRBJ2-1; 9 bases line up with TRBD2. The CDR3 has 15 residues. Germline V CDR1 and CDR2: SGHNT, YYREEE (reference sequence). V was clipped by 3 bases and J by 4 bases; unmatched bases: 5. The CDR3 reads CASSSGAGGYNEQFF. As DNA, the CDR3 is TGTGCCAGCAGCTCGGGGGCGGGAGGGTACAATGAGCAGTTCTTC.

This CDR3 reads CASSRKTTGTGDSPLHF. The CDR3 DNA sequence: TGTGCCAGCAGCCGAAAAACGACCGGGACAGGGGATTCACCCCTCCACTTT. V and J are TRBV5-4 and TRBJ1-6, with TRBD1 matching 10 bases. Germline V CDR1 and CDR2: SGHNT, YYREEE (reference sequence). Trimming took 4 bases from V and 8 from J; bases not matched to a gene: 12. The CDR3 totals 17 residues.